The clone carrying this TCR beta chain was seen a handful of times. The antigen is not known. The data were taken from a study of beta chain features in type 1 diabetes. Study as a whole: Across the samples, about 110,000,000 sorted cells were examined in total. The study's findings and limits: VDJ junctions in type 1 diabetes patients carried more deletions and fewer insertions.

Sequencing targeted expressed TCRB transcripts, as all isolated RNA had been reverse transcribed. The repertoire was sequenced with immunoSEQ multiplex PCR; TCRdb's copy has only in-frame clones and lacks some. The profile covers roughly 250,000 clones, with 68% appearing a single time and approximately 0.053% taken by the ten largest. Material for sequencing was naive CD4+ T cells from blood. This TCR came from a man aged 25 to 40 in good health.

CDR3 DNA sequence: TGTGCCACCAGTGCCGGAGTGAAGCGGAGTAGCACAGATACGCAGTATTTT. Translation gives CATSAGVKRSSTDTQYF. The chain is built from TRBV15 and TRBJ2-3, with a tentative D call TRBD2 (5 bases). This CDR3 contains 17 residues. V dropped 6 bases and J dropped 0 bases, with 19 bases sitting between them. CDR1 LNHNV and CDR2 YYDKDF come from the germline V gene (reference sequence).